These T cell receptor beta chains were read from a single sample in a study of T-cell reconstitution after alpha-beta-depleted transplantation in children. Via MiXCR, TCRdb re-called the PCR reads, giving one row per CDR3 protein. Of 600,000 to 700,000 distinct CDR3 sequences listed, 16% are singletons. The sequencing used PBMCs from the stem cell graft donor, collected from the stem cell graft. These receptors were obtained from a human donor who donated a stem cell graft to a child with acute myeloid leukemia. The CDR3 runs from the conserved cysteine through the conserved F or W. The D gene is left open where the match is weak. Clone size appears in some rows only: once, few, many, or a class for an expanded clone.

size	V	D	J	CDR3	DNA
many	TRBV20-1	NA	TRBJ1-4	CSARVVNEKLFF	TGCAGTGCTAGAGTGGTCAATGAAAAACTGTTTTTT
NA	TRBV10-3	NA	TRBJ2-1	CAISESTYHCF	TGTGCCATCAGTGAGTCTACCTATCACTGTTTC
few	TRBV19	TRBD1	TRBJ2-1	CASSYGRGDRGYNEQFF	TGTGCCAGTAGTTACGGAAGGGGGGACAGGGGCTACAATGAGCAGTTCTTC
NA	TRBV11-2	NA	TRBJ1-3	CASSLESGTLSGNTIYF	TGTGCCAGCAGCTTAGAATCCGGGACCCTCTCTGGAAACACCATATATTTT
few	TRBV25-1	TRBD1	TRBJ1-2	CASRQTGPANYGYTF	TGTGCCAGCAGGCAGACAGGGCCGGCTAACTATGGCTACACCTTC
once	TRBV10-1	NA	TRBJ1-6	CASTAGENSPLHF	TGCGCCAGCACCGCTGGGGAGAATTCACCCCTCCACTTT
few	TRBV7-2	NA	TRBJ2-1	CASSFNRRSNEQFF	TGTGCCAGCAGCTTCAATAGACGGAGCAATGAGCAGTTCTTC
NA	TRBV25-1	TRBD2	TRBJ2-1	CASSVLNRDYHNEQFF	TGTGCCAGCAGTGTCCTGAACCGGGACTATCACAATGAGCAGTTCTTC
NA	TRBV7-3	TRBD2	TRBJ2-7	CASSLTSGGRRRTHEQYF	TGTGCCAGCAGCTTAACTAGCGGGGGCCGCCGACGCACCCACGAGCAGTACTTC
many	TRBV29-1	NA	TRBJ1-1	CSVIQGTPWNTEAFF	TGCAGCGTAATACAAGGTACACCGTGGAACACTGAAGCTTTCTTT
many	TRBV7-9	NA	TRBJ2-3	CASSSDTRTDTQYF	TGTGCCAGCAGCTCGGACACCCGCACAGATACGCAGTATTTT
NA	TRBV20-1	NA	TRBJ2-1	CSARGVRTPGSYNEQFF	TGCAGTGCTAGAGGTGTCCGGACTCCGGGCTCCTACAATGAGCAGTTCTTC
many	TRBV20-1	TRBD2	TRBJ2-5	CSAPTSGGETQYF	TGCAGTGCTCCGACTAGCGGGGGGGAGACCCAGTACTTC
few	TRBV20-1	NA	TRBJ1-2	CRANGYTF	TGCAGAGCTAATGGCTACACCTTC
few	TRBV7-2	NA	TRBJ2-7	CASSLEGREQYF	TGTGCCAGCAGCTTAGAGGGTCGCGAGCAGTACTTC
NA	TRBV10-2	TRBD1	TRBJ2-2	CASSEDWTGETGELFF	TGCGCCAGCAGTGAGGATTGGACAGGGGAGACCGGGGAGCTGTTTTTT
few	TRBV12-3/TRBV12-4	NA	TRBJ1-6	CASSLRGAYSPLHF	TGTGCCAGCAGTTTACGGGGGGCCTATTCACCCCTCCACTTT
many	TRBV6-1	NA	TRBJ2-3	CASSQSSLRRAQYF	TGTGCCAGCAGTCAATCGTCCCTACGCCGGGCGCAGTATTTT
NA	TRBV20-1	NA	TRBJ2-1	CSARGTGFGSSYNEQFF	TGCAGTGCTAGAGGAACAGGGTTCGGGAGCTCCTACAATGAGCAGTTCTTC
few	TRBV7-2	TRBD1	TRBJ2-1	CAGSGTGNNEQFF	TGTGCCGGCTCCGGGACAGGGAACAATGAGCAGTTCTTC
many	TRBV27	NA	TRBJ2-2	CASSLSRTGELFF	TGTGCCAGCAGTTTATCGAGGACCGGGGAGCTGTTTTTT
NA	TRBV5-4	NA	TRBJ2-4	CASSLRTDLAKNIQYF	TGTGCCAGCAGCCTACGGACAGACCTAGCCAAAAACATTCAGTACTTC
many	TRBV29-1	NA	TRBJ1-2	CSVVWASHYGYTF	TGCAGCGTTGTGTGGGCCTCTCACTATGGCTACACCTTC
few	TRBV5-1	TRBD2	TRBJ2-4	CASSPPGGPKNIQYF	TGCGCCAGCAGCCCACCGGGGGGGCCCAAAAACATTCAGTACTTC
NA	TRBV7-2	NA	TRBJ2-4	CASSSPSLNIQYF	TGTGCCAGCAGTTCCCCTTCCCTAAACATTCAGTACTTC
many	TRBV20-1	TRBD2	TRBJ2-5	CSARRSGGALETQYF	TGCAGTGCTCGGAGGAGCGGGGGGGCCCTCGAGACCCAGTACTTC
many	TRBV20-1	NA	TRBJ2-7	CSAVPGHDIYEQYF	TGCAGTGCTGTTCCGGGACACGATATCTACGAGCAGTACTTC
many	TRBV7-9	TRBD2	TRBJ2-7	CASSLETGGQSEQYF	TGTGCCAGCAGCTTAGAGACGGGAGGCCAATCCGAGCAGTACTTC
many	TRBV20-1	NA	TRBJ1-4	CSAREDRRSEKLFF	TGCAGTGCTAGAGAAGACAGGAGGAGTGAAAAACTGTTTTTT
NA	TRBV30	NA	TRBJ2-7	CAWSEVYEQYF	TGTGCCTGGAGTGAGGTCTACGAGCAGTACTTC
NA	TRBV6-5	NA	TRBJ2-6	CASSYSKASGANVLTF	TGTGCCAGCAGTTACTCGAAGGCCTCTGGGGCCAACGTCCTGACTTTC
many	TRBV12-3/TRBV12-4	NA	TRBJ2-2	CASRLQTTTGELFF	TGTGCCAGCAGGCTCCAGACCACCACCGGGGAGCTGTTTTTT
NA	TRBV20-1	NA	TRBJ2-3	CSARGRRGGTDTQYF	TGCAGTGCTAGGGGGAGGCGGGGTGGGACAGATACGCAGTATTTT
NA	TRBV5-1	TRBD2	TRBJ2-3	CASSLAGTSDTQYF	TGCGCCAGCAGCTTGGCCGGGACTAGCGATACGCAGTATTTT
once	TRBV7-3	NA	TRBJ2-1	CASSFSQSYNEQFF	TGTGCCAGCAGCTTCAGCCAGTCCTACAATGAGCAGTTCTTC
NA	TRBV14	NA	TRBJ1-1	CASSQAASLEAFF	TGTGCCAGCAGCCAGGCCGCCAGCCTTGAAGCTTTCTTT
few	TRBV5-6	NA	TRBJ2-5	CASTPGRAGTQYF	TGTGCCAGCACCCCCGGGCGCGCGGGGACCCAGTACTTC
NA	TRBV5-6	NA	TRBJ1-2	CASSLLSKANYGYTF	TGTGCCAGCAGTCTACTCTCAAAAGCTAACTATGGCTACACCTTC
NA	TRBV20-1	TRBD2	TRBJ2-5	CSATSGGAGETQYF	TGCAGTGCTACAAGCGGGGGGGCAGGAGAGACCCAGTACTTC
NA	TRBV20-1	NA	TRBJ1-1	CSARDTTWDVGEAFF	TGCAGTGCTAGGGATACGACCTGGGACGTCGGTGAAGCTTTCTTT
many	TRBV29-1	NA	TRBJ1-1	CSVEWSLNTEAFF	TGCAGCGTTGAGTGGTCCCTGAACACTGAAGCTTTCTTT
few	TRBV27	NA	TRBJ2-3	CASSSLDDSFSTDTQYF	TGTGCCAGCAGTTCCCTGGACGACAGTTTTAGCACAGATACGCAGTATTTT
NA	TRBV5-1	TRBD1	TRBJ1-2	CASSLGQGANGYTF	TGCGCCAGCAGCTTGGGCCAGGGGGCAAATGGCTACACCTTC
many	TRBV20-1	NA	TRBJ2-3	CSAARASTDTQYF	TGCAGTGCAGCACGGGCCTCCACAGATACGCAGTATTTT
few	TRBV12-3/TRBV12-4	TRBD2	TRBJ2-5	CASRKGLGGEETQYF	TGTGCCAGCAGGAAGGGACTCGGGGGGGAGGAGACCCAGTACTTC